Listed below are T cell receptor beta chains from one sample, sequenced in a study of a mutant IDH1 vaccine in newly diagnosed glioma. Libraries were prepared by immunoSEQ multiplex PCR; TCRdb keeps only in-frame clonotypes and omits some of them. Of about 27,000 clones listed, around four fifths are singletons. Their cognate antigens are unknown. The material was PBMCs, obtained from a glioma patient whose treatment included an IDH1 peptide vaccine. Receptors originate from a man between 25 and 39 years old with glioma. Both conserved end residues are part of each CDR3. The order of the fields is V gene, J gene, CDR3 protein.

TRBV6-5	TRBJ2-1	CASSYDGAEAYNEQFF
TRBV5-6	TRBJ1-1	CASSLGRRAAPKDTEAFF
TRBV28	TRBJ1-5	CASSLIQGSNQPQHF
TRBV30	TRBJ1-1	CAWSVLDSLNTEAFF
TRBV2	TRBJ1-1	CASSPRDREGAEAFF
TRBV5-1	TRBJ2-7	CASSTWTGGSSYEQYF
TRBV7-9	TRBJ2-3	CASSLGPAPDTQYF
TRBV5-1	TRBJ2-5	CASCSLTGQGDETQYF
TRBV25-1	TRBJ2-7	CASSEGEQYF
TRBV4-1	TRBJ1-2	CASSPRRGGAGNGYTF
TRBV29-1	TRBJ2-3	CSARDRDVPDTQYF
TRBV5-1	TRBJ1-6	CASTFDYNSPLHF
TRBV6-1	TRBJ1-5	CASRIQGLSNQPQHF
TRBV30	TRBJ2-2	CAWGGTSGTWAAGELFF
TRBV5-6	TRBJ2-1	CASSLLASSNEQFF
TRBV11-1	TRBJ2-1	CASSLTYGGLNEQFF
TRBV30	TRBJ2-1	CACGLAGEGEQFF
TRBV2	TRBJ1-5	CASSEAQGRVQPQHF
TRBV30	TRBJ1-1	CAWTGTGTAFF
TRBV2	TRBJ2-5	CASSGDGQETQYF
TRBV4-3	TRBJ2-7	CASSQHTGTGDSYEQYF
TRBV5-1	TRBJ2-2	CASSSSGTNTGELFF
TRBV7-9	TRBJ2-7	CASSPDSTYEQYF
TRBV30	TRBJ1-2	CAWSDRGEGGYTF
TRBV18	TRBJ1-5	CASSPQGGGNQPQHF
TRBV9	TRBJ2-7	CASSLDGGEQYF
TRBV7-9	TRBJ1-6	CASSPGTDNSPLHF
TRBV5-1	TRBJ2-7	CASSLEPRDEQYF
TRBV7-6	TRBJ1-5	CASSQEFGVGQPQHF
TRBV6-4	TRBJ2-1	CASSAGSGGGGEQFF
TRBV19	TRBJ1-1	CASSMAGGRTEAFF
TRBV7-9	TRBJ2-1	CASSLGQDYNEQFF
TRBV18	TRBJ1-1	CASSPRTVNTEAFF